This paragraph covers one TCR beta chain sequence. Some clones are missing from TCRdb's copy, which holds only in-frame ones; the method was immunoSEQ multiplex PCR. This table has approximately 350,000 clones, 89% appearing once. The data originate from a study of blood T cell repertoires in COVID-19. The germline gives CDR1 SGHVS, CDR2 FQNEAQ. V lost 3 bases and J lost 2, with 11 bases in between. This CDR3 has 15 amino acids. The rearrangement links TRBV7-8 to TRBJ1-3; no definite D call. The clonotype comes from a middle-aged man with acute or convalescent COVID-19. The material sequenced was peripheral blood. CDR3 nucleotides: TGTGCCAGCAGCTTGGTTGCGGGGACTGGAAACACCATATATTTT. Its translation is CASSLVAGTGNTIYF.